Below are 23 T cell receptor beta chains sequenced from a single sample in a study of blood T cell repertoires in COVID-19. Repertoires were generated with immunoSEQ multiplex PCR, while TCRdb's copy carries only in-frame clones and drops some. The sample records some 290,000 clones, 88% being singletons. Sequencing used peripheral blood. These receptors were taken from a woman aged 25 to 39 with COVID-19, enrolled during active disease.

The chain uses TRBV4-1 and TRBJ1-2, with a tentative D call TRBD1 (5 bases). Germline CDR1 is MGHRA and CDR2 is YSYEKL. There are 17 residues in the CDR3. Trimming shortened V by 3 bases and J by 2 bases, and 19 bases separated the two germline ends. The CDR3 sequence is CASSHPPKGRTNYGYTF. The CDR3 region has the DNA TGCGCCAGCAGCCACCCCCCAAAAGGACGGACAAACTATGGCTACACCTTC.

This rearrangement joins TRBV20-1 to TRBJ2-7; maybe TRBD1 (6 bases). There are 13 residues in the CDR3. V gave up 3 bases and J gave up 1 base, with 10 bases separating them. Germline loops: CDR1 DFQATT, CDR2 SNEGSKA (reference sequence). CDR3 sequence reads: CSASRGQSYEQYF. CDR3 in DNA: TGCAGTGCTAGTCGCGGACAGTCCTACGAGCAGTACTTC.

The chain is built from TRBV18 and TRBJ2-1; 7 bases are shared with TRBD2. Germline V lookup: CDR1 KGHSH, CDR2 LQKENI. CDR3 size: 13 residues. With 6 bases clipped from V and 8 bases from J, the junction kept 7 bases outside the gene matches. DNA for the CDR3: TGTGCCAGCTCCGGACTAGTAGATGATGAGCAGTTCTTC. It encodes CASSGLVDDEQFF.

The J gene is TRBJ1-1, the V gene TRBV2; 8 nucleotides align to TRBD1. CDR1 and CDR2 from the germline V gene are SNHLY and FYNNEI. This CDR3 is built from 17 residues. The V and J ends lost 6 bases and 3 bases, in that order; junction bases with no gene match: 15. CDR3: CASSPWTGYEGDTEAFF. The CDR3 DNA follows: TGTGCCAGCAGCCCCTGGACAGGGTATGAGGGAGACACTGAAGCTTTCTTT.

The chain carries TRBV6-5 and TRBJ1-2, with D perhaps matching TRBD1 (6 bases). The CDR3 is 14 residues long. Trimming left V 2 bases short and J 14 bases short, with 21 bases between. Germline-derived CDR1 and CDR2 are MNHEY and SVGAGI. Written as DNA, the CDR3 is TGTGCCAGCAGTTACGCGGCAGGGGCCTATGAGGGGACCTTC. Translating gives CASSYAAGAYEGTF.

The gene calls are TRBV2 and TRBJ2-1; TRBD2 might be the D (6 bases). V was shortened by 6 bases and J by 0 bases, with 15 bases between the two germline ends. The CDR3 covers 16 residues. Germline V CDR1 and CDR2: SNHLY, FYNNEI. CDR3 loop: CASRRGLANSYNEQFF. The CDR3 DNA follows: TGTGCCAGCAGGAGGGGTCTAGCGAACTCCTACAATGAGCAGTTCTTC.

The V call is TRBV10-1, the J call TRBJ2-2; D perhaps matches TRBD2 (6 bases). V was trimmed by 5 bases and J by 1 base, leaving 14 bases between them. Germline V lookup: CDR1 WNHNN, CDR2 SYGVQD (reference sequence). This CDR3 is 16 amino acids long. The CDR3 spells CASSPVDSGNTGELFF. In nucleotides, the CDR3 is TGCGCCAGCAGTCCCGTAGATAGCGGGAACACCGGGGAGCTGTTTTTT.

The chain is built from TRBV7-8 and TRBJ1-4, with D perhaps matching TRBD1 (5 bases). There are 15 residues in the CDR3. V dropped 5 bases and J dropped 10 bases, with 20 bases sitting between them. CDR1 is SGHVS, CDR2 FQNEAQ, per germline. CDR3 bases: TGTGCCAGCAGCCCCGGGCCACAGGTCGGGGGAAAACTGTTTTTT. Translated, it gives CASSPGPQVGGKLFF. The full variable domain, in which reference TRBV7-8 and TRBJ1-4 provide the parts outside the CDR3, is GAGVSQSPRYKVAKRGQDVALRCDPISGHVSLFWYQQALGQGPEFLTYFQNEAQLDKSGLPSDRFFAERPEGSVSTLKIQRTQQEDSAVYLCASSPGPQVGGKLFFGSGTQLSVL.

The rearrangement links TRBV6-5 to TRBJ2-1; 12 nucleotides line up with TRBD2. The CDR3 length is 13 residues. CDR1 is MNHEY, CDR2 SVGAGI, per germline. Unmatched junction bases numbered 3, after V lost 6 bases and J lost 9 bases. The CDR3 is CASSQLAGGEQFF. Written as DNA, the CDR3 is TGTGCCAGCAGCCAACTAGCGGGAGGTGAGCAGTTCTTC.

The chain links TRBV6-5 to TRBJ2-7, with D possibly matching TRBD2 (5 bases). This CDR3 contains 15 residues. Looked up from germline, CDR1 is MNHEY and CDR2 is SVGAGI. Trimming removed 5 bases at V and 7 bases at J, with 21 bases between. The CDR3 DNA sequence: TGTGCCAGCAGTCCCTCTGGGAGTAGTCATCAGGAGCAGTACTTC. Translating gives CASSPSGSSHQEQYF.

This chain's CDR3 is CASSRIPGGKGSGYTEAFF. The CDR3 region has the DNA TGTGCCAGCTCACGAATCCCAGGGGGCAAGGGGTCTGGGTACACTGAAGCTTTCTTT. The V call is TRBV18, the J call TRBJ1-1, with TRBD1 matching over 8 bases. Trimming removed 4 bases from V and 3 bases from J; junction bases left unmatched: 19. CDR3 length: 19 amino acids. Per the germline V gene, CDR1 is KGHSH and CDR2 is LQKENI.

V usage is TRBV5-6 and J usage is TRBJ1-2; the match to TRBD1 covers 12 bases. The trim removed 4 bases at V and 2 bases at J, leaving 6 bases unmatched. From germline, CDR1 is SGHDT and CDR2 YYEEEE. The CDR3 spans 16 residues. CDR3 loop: CASSAGTGGLNYGYTF. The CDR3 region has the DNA TGTGCCAGCAGCGCCGGGACAGGGGGCCTGAACTATGGCTACACCTTC.

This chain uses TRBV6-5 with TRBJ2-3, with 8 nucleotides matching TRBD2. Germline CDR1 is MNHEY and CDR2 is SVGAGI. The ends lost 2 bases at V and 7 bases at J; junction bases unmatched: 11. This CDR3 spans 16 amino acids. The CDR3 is CASSYTIGRGINTQYF. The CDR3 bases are TGTGCCAGCAGTTACACAATCGGGAGGGGCATCAATACGCAGTATTTT.

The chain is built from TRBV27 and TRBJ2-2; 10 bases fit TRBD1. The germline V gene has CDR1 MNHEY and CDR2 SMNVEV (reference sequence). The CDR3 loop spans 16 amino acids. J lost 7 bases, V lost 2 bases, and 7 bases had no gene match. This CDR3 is CASSLGRQGANGELFF. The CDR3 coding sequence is TGTGCCAGCAGTTTAGGGAGACAGGGGGCAAACGGGGAGCTGTTTTTT.

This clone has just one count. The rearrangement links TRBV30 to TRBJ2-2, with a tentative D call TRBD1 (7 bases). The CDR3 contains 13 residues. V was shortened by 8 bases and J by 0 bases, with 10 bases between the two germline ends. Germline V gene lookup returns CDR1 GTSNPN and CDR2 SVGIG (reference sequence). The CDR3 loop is CAGGTANTGELFF. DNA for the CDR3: TGTGCCGGAGGGACAGCGAACACCGGGGAGCTGTTTTTT.

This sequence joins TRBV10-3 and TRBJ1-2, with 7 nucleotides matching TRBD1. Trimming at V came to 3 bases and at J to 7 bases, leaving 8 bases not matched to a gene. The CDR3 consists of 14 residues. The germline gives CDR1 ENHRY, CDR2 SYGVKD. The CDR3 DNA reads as TGTGCCATCAGTGATTCGTTACAGGGGCGTGGCTACACCTTC. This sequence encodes CAISDSLQGRGYTF.

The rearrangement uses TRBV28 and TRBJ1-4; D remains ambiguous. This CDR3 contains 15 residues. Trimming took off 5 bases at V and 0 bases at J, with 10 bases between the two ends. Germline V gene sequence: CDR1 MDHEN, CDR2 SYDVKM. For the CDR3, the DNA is TGTGCCAGCAGTCCCTACACAGCAACTAATGAAAAACTGTTTTTT. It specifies CASSPYTATNEKLFF.

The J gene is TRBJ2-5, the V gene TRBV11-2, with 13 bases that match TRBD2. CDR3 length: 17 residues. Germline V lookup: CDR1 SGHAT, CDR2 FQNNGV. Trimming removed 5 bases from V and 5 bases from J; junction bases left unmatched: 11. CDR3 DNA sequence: TGTGCCAGCAGCCCACGTGGACTAGCGGGAGTCTCTGAGACCCAGTACTTC. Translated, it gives CASSPRGLAGVSETQYF.

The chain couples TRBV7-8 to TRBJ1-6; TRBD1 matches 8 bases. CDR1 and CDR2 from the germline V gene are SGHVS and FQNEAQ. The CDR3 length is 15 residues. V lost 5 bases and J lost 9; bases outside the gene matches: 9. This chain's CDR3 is CASSQGGQGSSPLHF. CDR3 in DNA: TGTGCCAGCAGCCAGGGAGGACAGGGAAGTTCACCCCTCCACTTT. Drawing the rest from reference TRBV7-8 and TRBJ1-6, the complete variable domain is GAGVSQSPRYKVAKRGQDVALRCDPISGHVSLFWYQQALGQGPEFLTYFQNEAQLDKSGLPSDRFFAERPEGSVSTLKIQRTQQEDSAVYLCASSQGGQGSSPLHFGNGTRLTVT.

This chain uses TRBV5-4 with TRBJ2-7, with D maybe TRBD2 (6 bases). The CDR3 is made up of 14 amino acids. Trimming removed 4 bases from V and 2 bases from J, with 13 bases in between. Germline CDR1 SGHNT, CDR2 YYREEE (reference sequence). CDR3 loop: CASSAGGLTYEQYF. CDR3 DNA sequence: TGTGCCAGCAGCGCCGGGGGACTCACCTACGAGCAGTACTTC.

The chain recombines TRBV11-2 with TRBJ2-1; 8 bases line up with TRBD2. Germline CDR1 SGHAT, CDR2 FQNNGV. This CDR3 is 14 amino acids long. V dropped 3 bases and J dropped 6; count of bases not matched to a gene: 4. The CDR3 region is CASSFGGLGNEQFF. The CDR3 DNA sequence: TGTGCCAGCAGCTTTGGGGGACTAGGCAATGAGCAGTTCTTC.

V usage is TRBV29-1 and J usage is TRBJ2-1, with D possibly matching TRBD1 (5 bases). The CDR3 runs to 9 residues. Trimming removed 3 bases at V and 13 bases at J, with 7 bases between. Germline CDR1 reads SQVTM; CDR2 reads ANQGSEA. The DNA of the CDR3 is TGCAGCGTTGATCAGGGTCAGTTCTTC. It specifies CSVDQGQFF.

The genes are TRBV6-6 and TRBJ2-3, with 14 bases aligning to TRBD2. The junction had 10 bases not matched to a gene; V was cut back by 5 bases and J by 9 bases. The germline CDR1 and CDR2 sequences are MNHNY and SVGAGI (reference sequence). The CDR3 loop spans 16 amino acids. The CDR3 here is CASSTPTSGGARTQYF. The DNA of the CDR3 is TGTGCCAGCAGTACACCGACTAGCGGGGGGGCAAGGACGCAGTATTTT.